These T cell receptor beta chains were read from a single sample in a study of metastatic and nonmetastatic thyroid tumors. TCRdb re-called the PCR reads with MiXCR. The repertoire holds 60,000 or so clones, with 25% to 35% as singletons. Input material: blood. The origin of the receptors is a female donor with papillary thyroid cancer or a benign thyroid nodule (not recorded which). Some clones in this sample may be carry-over from other donors' samples. Both conserved end residues are part of each CDR3. D genes are given only for firm matches. Clone size is not always given. Where it is, it says once, few, many or a class for expanded clones.

D: NA
J: TRBJ1-6
V: TRBV11-2
size: few
DNA: TGTGCCAGCAGCTTCGGGGACGGGAATTCACCCCTCCACTTT
CDR3: CASSFGDGNSPLHF

D: NA
J: TRBJ2-7
V: TRBV5-6
size: many
DNA: TGTGCCAGCAGCTTGGAGGGCGGTTCCTACGAGCAGTACTTC
CDR3: CASSLEGGSYEQYF

D: TRBD1
J: TRBJ2-2
V: TRBV6-6
size: NA
DNA: TGTGCCAGCAGTTACCGGGACAGGGTCACCGGGGAGCTGTTTTTT
CDR3: CASSYRDRVTGELFF

D: TRBD1
J: TRBJ2-3
V: TRBV6-2/TRBV6-3
size: medium-sized
DNA: TGTGCCAGCAGCCTCCGGGACAGGGGTATGGATACGCAGTATTTT
CDR3: CASSLRDRGMDTQYF

D: NA
J: TRBJ2-7
V: TRBV7-9
size: many
DNA: TGTGCCAGCAGCTCCCGGGGGCAAGACTACGAGCAGTACTTC
CDR3: CASSSRGQDYEQYF

D: NA
J: TRBJ2-3
V: TRBV6-2/TRBV6-3
size: NA
DNA: TGTGCCAGCAGTTACTCGATTGGGGCAGATACGCGGTATTTT
CDR3: CASSYSIGADTRYF

D: NA
J: TRBJ2-7
V: TRBV29-1
size: few
DNA: TGCAGCGTTGAAGGAGGAGACAACCAGACCTACGAGCAGTACTTC
CDR3: CSVEGGDNQTYEQYF

D: NA
J: TRBJ2-5
V: TRBV10-3
size: many
DNA: TGTGCCATCAGTGAGGTGGGGAGTGGAGAGACCCAGTACTTC
CDR3: CAISEVGSGETQYF

D: NA
J: TRBJ2-5
V: TRBV10-3
size: few
DNA: TGTGCCATCAGTGGGGTATCAGAGACCCAGTACTTC
CDR3: CAISGVSETQYF

D: NA
J: TRBJ2-7
V: TRBV11-2
size: few
DNA: TGTGCCAGCAGCCCCGGGGGAAGGAACGAGCAGTACTTC
CDR3: CASSPGGRNEQYF

D: NA
J: TRBJ1-2
V: TRBV6-1
size: NA
DNA: TGTGCCAGCTGGGTCCCCGTGGATGGCTACACCTTC
CDR3: CASWVPVDGYTF

D: TRBD2
J: TRBJ2-3
V: TRBV28
size: few
DNA: TGTGCCAGCAGCCCTTCTAGCGGGAGGGTTGGGAATACGCAGTATTTT
CDR3: CASSPSSGRVGNTQYF

D: NA
J: TRBJ1-1
V: TRBV20-1
size: many
DNA: TGCAGTGCCTTAAGGGCAGGGAATGCGTATTTGAACACTGAAGCTTTCTTT
CDR3: CSALRAGNAYLNTEAFF

D: TRBD1
J: TRBJ2-7
V: TRBV3-1
size: NA
DNA: TGTGCCAGCAGCCTTACTCGACAGGGGGACGAGCAGTACTTC
CDR3: CASSLTRQGDEQYF

D: TRBD1
J: TRBJ1-5
V: TRBV10-3
size: few
DNA: TGTGCCATCAGTGAGGGGACAGGGATTAATCAGCCCCAGCATTTT
CDR3: CAISEGTGINQPQHF

D: TRBD2
J: TRBJ2-1
V: TRBV4-2
size: NA
DNA: TGTGCCAGCAGCCAAGATCTAGCGGGCTCCTACAATGAGCAGTTCTTC
CDR3: CASSQDLAGSYNEQFF

D: TRBD2
J: TRBJ2-2
V: TRBV5-5
size: many
DNA: TGTGCCAGCAGCTCCGCGGGAGGGCAGGTCACCGGGGAGCTGTTTTTT
CDR3: CASSSAGGQVTGELFF

D: NA
J: TRBJ2-1
V: TRBV20-1
size: many
DNA: TGCAGTGCTAGACTTACCCGACTGGCGAATGAGCAGTTCTTC
CDR3: CSARLTRLANEQFF

D: NA
J: TRBJ2-7
V: TRBV7-8
size: few
DNA: TGTGCCAGCAGCCGAGCCTACGAGCAGTACTTC
CDR3: CASSRAYEQYF

D: NA
J: TRBJ2-7
V: TRBV10-2
size: many
DNA: TGCGCCAGCAGTGGCGCCCCCGGGGGCGAGCAGTACTTC
CDR3: CASSGAPGGEQYF

D: NA
J: TRBJ1-2
V: TRBV5-1
size: NA
DNA: TGCGCCAGCAGCTTGGCCCTTGTACGGACCACGGACTATGGCTACACCTTC
CDR3: CASSLALVRTTDYGYTF

D: NA
J: TRBJ2-3
V: TRBV6-5
size: NA
DNA: TGTGCCAGCAGTTACTTTCTCACAGATACGCAGTATTTT
CDR3: CASSYFLTDTQYF

D: NA
J: TRBJ2-1
V: TRBV11-2
size: NA
DNA: TGTGCCAGCAGCTTAGACCTCGGGAGCTCCTACAATGAGCAGTTCTTC
CDR3: CASSLDLGSSYNEQFF

D: NA
J: TRBJ2-7
V: TRBV4-3
size: many
DNA: TGCGCCAGCAGCCAAGTCGGACCGGGCAGGCACGAGCAGTACTTC
CDR3: CASSQVGPGRHEQYF

D: NA
J: TRBJ2-1
V: TRBV28
size: NA
DNA: TGTGCCAGCCCCCCCGCCAGCGGGCTTCACAATGAGCAGTTCTTC
CDR3: CASPPASGLHNEQFF

D: TRBD2
J: TRBJ2-1
V: TRBV7-9
size: NA
DNA: TGTGCCAGCAGCGCCGGGACTAGCAGCAATGAGCAGTTCTTC
CDR3: CASSAGTSSNEQFF

D: TRBD1
J: TRBJ2-4
V: TRBV5-8
size: many
DNA: TGTGCCAGCAGCTCCGGGACAGGGGCGAGCATTCAGTACTTC
CDR3: CASSSGTGASIQYF

D: NA
J: TRBJ1-6
V: TRBV19
size: few
DNA: TGTGCCAGTAGGCCCTCCGGGGCCGATAATTCACCCCTCCACTTT
CDR3: CASRPSGADNSPLHF

D: NA
J: TRBJ2-1
V: TRBV5-1
size: NA
DNA: TGCGCCAGCAGCTTGATTCCTTGGACGAGCTCCTACAATGAGCAGTTCTTC
CDR3: CASSLIPWTSSYNEQFF

D: NA
J: TRBJ1-2
V: TRBV6-5
size: NA
DNA: TGTGCCAGCAGTTACTCGGGAGTCGAGGGCTACACCTTC
CDR3: CASSYSGVEGYTF

D: NA
J: TRBJ2-7
V: TRBV9
size: few
DNA: TGTGCCAGTGGAAAGGGGGACACTTCAACCTACGAGCAGTACTTC
CDR3: CASGKGDTSTYEQYF

D: NA
J: TRBJ2-7
V: TRBV6-2/TRBV6-3
size: few
DNA: TGTGCCAGCAGTTGGGACACCTACGAGCAGTACTTC
CDR3: CASSWDTYEQYF

D: TRBD2
J: TRBJ2-1
V: TRBV6-1
size: few
DNA: TGTGCCAGCAGGGCCGGGACTAGCAACAATGAGCAGTTCTTC
CDR3: CASRAGTSNNEQFF

D: NA
J: TRBJ1-1
V: TRBV6-1
size: few
DNA: TGTGCCAGCAGCCGGGGGGCGACTGAAGCTTTCTTT
CDR3: CASSRGATEAFF

D: TRBD1
J: TRBJ2-5
V: TRBV24-1
size: few
DNA: TGTGCCACCAGTGATTTTGAGGACAGGGGATGGGGGACCCAGTACTTC
CDR3: CATSDFEDRGWGTQYF

D: NA
J: TRBJ2-3
V: TRBV10-1
size: NA
DNA: TGCGCCAGCAGTCGTTATAAACAGGAGGATACGCAGTATTTT
CDR3: CASSRYKQEDTQYF

D: TRBD2
J: TRBJ2-3
V: TRBV20-1
size: medium-sized
DNA: TGCAGTGCTAGACCCGGTGGGGCGGGAGCTATCGCAGATACGCAGTATTTT
CDR3: CSARPGGAGAIADTQYF

D: TRBD2
J: TRBJ2-1
V: TRBV2
size: NA
DNA: TGTGCCAGCACCGTTTCAGCGGGGCTCTCCTACAATGAGCAGTTCTTC
CDR3: CASTVSAGLSYNEQFF

D: TRBD2
J: TRBJ2-2
V: TRBV7-6
size: many
DNA: TGTGCCAGCAGCTTAAGAGGACTAAGACTAGCGGGTGTCACCGGGGAGCTGTTTTTT
CDR3: CASSLRGLRLAGVTGELFF

D: NA
J: TRBJ1-3
V: TRBV5-1
size: NA
DNA: TGCGCCAGCAGCTTGGGGGACACCATATATTTT
CDR3: CASSLGDTIYF

D: TRBD1
J: TRBJ1-1
V: TRBV11-1
size: NA
DNA: TGTGCCAGCAGTTGGGACAGGGTTGGCACTGAAGCTTTCTTT
CDR3: CASSWDRVGTEAFF

D: TRBD2
J: TRBJ2-1
V: TRBV20-1
size: NA
DNA: TGCAGTGCTAGAGATAATAGCCTAGCGGGAATCGAGCAGTTCTTC
CDR3: CSARDNSLAGIEQFF

D: TRBD1
J: TRBJ1-3
V: TRBV30
size: NA
DNA: TGTGCCTGGAGAGACAGGGAGTCTGGAAACACCATATATTTT
CDR3: CAWRDRESGNTIYF

D: TRBD2
J: TRBJ2-7
V: TRBV6-1
size: medium-sized
DNA: TGTGCCAGCAGTGAAGGGACTAGCGGGAGTTACGAGCAGTACTTC
CDR3: CASSEGTSGSYEQYF

D: NA
J: TRBJ1-6
V: TRBV5-1
size: NA
DNA: TGCGCCAGCAGCTTATTGCCGGGCTCCTATAATTCACCCCTCCACTTT
CDR3: CASSLLPGSYNSPLHF

D: TRBD2
J: TRBJ2-7
V: TRBV5-1
size: NA
DNA: TGCGCCAGCAGCCCGGGACTAGCGGGACCTCTCTACGAGCAGTACTTC
CDR3: CASSPGLAGPLYEQYF

D: TRBD2
J: TRBJ2-2
V: TRBV6-1
size: NA
DNA: TGTGCCAGCAGTAAGGGACTAGCGGGGAACACCGGGGAGCTGTTTTTT
CDR3: CASSKGLAGNTGELFF

D: NA
J: TRBJ1-6
V: TRBV9
size: NA
DNA: TGTGCCAGCAGCTCCATGGGAGGGCCACCCCTCCACTTT
CDR3: CASSSMGGPPLHF

D: TRBD2
J: TRBJ2-3
V: TRBV2
size: few
DNA: TGTGCCAGCAGTCGCGACAGCGGGGGAGGCACAGATACGCAGTATTTT
CDR3: CASSRDSGGGTDTQYF

D: NA
J: TRBJ2-2
V: TRBV2
size: NA
DNA: TGTGCCAGCAGTCGGAGTACCTCGAACACCGGGGAGCTGTTTTTT
CDR3: CASSRSTSNTGELFF